A selection of T cell receptor beta chains follows, all from one sample in a study of cytomegalovirus exposure and HLA in healthy donors. Profiling relied on immunoSEQ multiplex PCR, and the TCRdb table lists in-frame clones only, not all of them. This table holds 150,000 to 200,000 clones, around three quarters found once. The sample was PBMCs. All receptors come from a middle-aged man in good health and CMV-seropositive. Both conserved end residues are part of each CDR3. D genes are given only for firm matches. Size values are once, few and many counts, or a class for expanded clones, and some rows have none.

NA,once,TRBJ1-4,TRBV28,CASSLSGVEKLFF,TGTGCCAGCAGTTTATCAGGGGTTGAAAAACTGTTTTTT
TRBD1,few,TRBJ2-7,TRBV5-4,CASSRDRVAYEQYF,TGTGCCAGCAGCAGGGACAGGGTGGCCTACGAGCAGTACTTC
NA,few,TRBJ1-6,TRBV6-4,CASSDRQGSSPLHF,TGTGCCAGCAGTGACAGGCAGGGGTCTTCACCCCTCCACTTT
TRBD1,NA,TRBJ1-5,TRBV7-6,CAVKKTGLLQPQHF,TGTGCCGTCAAAAAGACAGGGCTCCTTCAGCCCCAGCATTTT
NA,few,TRBJ1-3,TRBV5-4,CASSSTAGNTIYF,TGTGCCAGCAGCTCCACAGCCGGAAACACCATATATTTT
NA,NA,TRBJ1-6,TRBV7-9,CASSLAANSPLHF,TGTGCCAGCAGCTTAGCAGCGAATTCACCCCTCCACTTT
TRBD1,NA,TRBJ2-3,TRBV6-4,CASSEQGAPDTQYF,TGTGCCAGCAGTGAGCAGGGGGCCCCAGATACGCAGTATTTT
NA,NA,TRBJ2-5,TRBV10-3,CAISESDLRKETQYF,TGTGCCATCAGTGAGTCGGATTTGCGGAAAGAGACCCAGTACTTC
TRBD2,NA,TRBJ2-1,TRBV29-1,CSVAGTSGGVEQFF,TGCAGCGTCGCCGGGACTAGCGGGGGTGTTGAGCAGTTCTTC
NA,NA,TRBJ1-6,TRBV10-3,CAISETGRSPLHF,TGTGCCATCAGTGAGACAGGGCGGTCACCCCTCCACTTT
TRBD2,NA,TRBJ2-2,TRBV11-1,CASSLVAGGAVAGELFF,TGTGCCAGCAGCTTAGTTGCCGGGGGGGCTGTTGCCGGGGAGCTGTTTTTT
TRBD2,NA,TRBJ2-1,TRBV4-3,CASSQDGAGDYNEQFF,TGCGCCAGCAGCCAAGACGGAGCGGGGGACTACAATGAGCAGTTCTTC
NA,NA,TRBJ1-1,TRBV7-6,CASSVGPGNTEAFF,TGTGCCAGCAGCGTAGGCCCGGGAAACACTGAAGCTTTCTTT
NA,once,TRBJ2-1,TRBV5-6,CASSPVGTPAYNEQFF,TGTGCCAGCAGCCCGGTGGGCACACCCGCCTACAATGAGCAGTTCTTC
NA,NA,TRBJ2-2,TRBV7-3,CASSFSVEGNGGELFF,TGTGCCAGCAGCTTCTCGGTGGAGGGCAACGGCGGGGAGCTGTTTTTT
TRBD1,few,TRBJ1-1,TRBV7-6,CASSPRPGTGVGTEAFF,TGTGCCAGCAGCCCTCGTCCCGGGACAGGGGTGGGCACTGAAGCTTTCTTT